Below, 24 T cell receptor beta chains from the same sample are listed, as sequenced in a study of CD8 T cells in ankylosing spondylitis. Study results and limitations: In ankylosing spondylitis blood, a motif of about 8 highly homologous TCR beta variants appeared characteristic.

No antigens are known for them. One entry per CDR3 protein, called by TCRdb with MiXCR from the 5' RACE reads. The sample has some 840,000 distinct CDR3 sequences; 10% to 15% are singletons. Source material: blood, either unsorted or a sorted T cell fraction (not recorded which). The receptors originated from a male donor with ankylosing spondylitis.

This chain uses TRBV29-1 with TRBJ2-1; D possibly corresponds to TRBD2 (6 bases). The germline gives CDR1 SQVTM, CDR2 ANQGSEA. This CDR3 comprises 13 residues. The germline V and J ends were trimmed by 8 bases and 6 bases, with 17 bases remaining between them. CDR3 residues: CSSRTRLVNEQFF. CDR3 nucleotide sequence: TGCAGCTCCCGCACCAGACTAGTCAATGAGCAGTTCTTC.

V is TRBV18 and J is TRBJ2-1; 12 bases map to TRBD2. The CDR3 is 17 residues long. The germline gives CDR1 KGHSH, CDR2 LQKENI. The ends lost 2 bases at V and 5 bases at J; junction bases unmatched: 7. CDR3 amino acids: CASSPSTLAGGDNEQFF. The CDR3 bases are TGTGCCAGCTCACCATCGACCCTAGCGGGGGGGGACAATGAGCAGTTCTTC.

V usage is TRBV5-6 and J usage is TRBJ1-2; D is unresolved. CDR1 and CDR2 from the germline V gene are SGHDT and YYEEEE. This CDR3 region has 17 residues. Trimming pared 4 bases from V and 6 bases from J, leaving 25 bases between. This chain's CDR3 is CASSTDGSKTDGNGYTF. CDR3 sequence (DNA): TGTGCCAGCAGCACTGACGGCTCAAAAACGGACGGGAATGGCTACACCTTC.

V gene TRBV29-1 combines with J gene TRBJ1-5; TRBD1 aligns across 8 bases. Looked up from germline, CDR1 is SQVTM and CDR2 is ANQGSEA. This CDR3 has 13 residues. Unmatched junction bases numbered 9, after V lost 7 bases and J lost 7 bases. CDR3 DNA sequence: TGCAGCGCCCGGACAGGGCAAGAACAGCCCCAGCATTTT. Translating gives CSARTGQEQPQHF.

This clonotype was counted only a few times. CDR3 DNA sequence: TGCGCCAGCAGCTTGGACAGGGGGCAGGGTGGTGAAAAACTGTTTTTT. Protein product: CASSLDRGQGGEKLFF. The chain employs TRBV4-3 and TRBJ1-4, with 11 bases that match TRBD1. After removal of 5 bases from V and 7 bases from J, the junction contained 9 bases not matched to a gene. The CDR3 sequence is 16 residues long. Per the germline V gene, CDR1 is LGHNA and CDR2 is YSLEER.

The CDR3: CASTLRQEDTGQYF. The CDR3 region has the DNA TGTGCCAGCACTCTAAGGCAGGAAGATACGGGGCAGTACTTC. V and J are TRBV7-2 and TRBJ2-7; D unclear. Germline V lookup: CDR1 SGHTA, CDR2 FQGNSA. The CDR3 is 14 amino acids. The V end lost 7 bases, the J end lost 9 bases, and 22 bases lay between the germline ends.

This clonotype was picked up many times. The chain joins TRBV4-3 to TRBJ2-3; TRBD2 aligns across 8 bases. The junction had 4 bases not matched to a gene; V was cut back by 3 bases and J by 2 bases. CDR3 length: 15 residues. Germline lookup yields CDR1 LGHNA and CDR2 YSLEER. The CDR3 loop reads CASSHIAGSTDTQYF. The DNA for the CDR3 is TGCGCCAGCAGCCATATAGCGGGATCCACAGATACGCAGTATTTT.

V usage is TRBV20-1 and J usage is TRBJ2-7; D is ambiguous. Trimming stripped 5 bases from V and 4 bases from J, with 15 bases between. There are 13 residues in the CDR3. Germline V CDR1 and CDR2: DFQATT, SNEGSKA (reference sequence). The CDR3 DNA follows: TGCAGTGCTGGAGTGGGCCCTTCATACGAGCAGTACTTC. Protein sequence: CSAGVGPSYEQYF.

The sample holds a few counts of this clonotype. The chain is built from TRBV29-1 and TRBJ2-5; TRBD2 aligns across 11 bases. The ends lost 7 bases at V and 1 base at J; junction bases unmatched: 11. From germline, CDR1 is SQVTM and CDR2 ANQGSEA. CDR3 length: 16 residues. The CDR3 DNA reads as TGCAGCGCGGGGGGATCTACTAGCGGGAGCCAAGAGACCCAGTACTTC. Translated: CSAGGSTSGSQETQYF.

This clonotype was seen a handful of times. The gene calls are TRBV25-1 and TRBJ1-1; D may be TRBD1 (5 bases). V lost 2 bases to trimming and J lost 3 bases, with 10 bases between them. CDR3 length: 14 amino acids. The germline V gene encodes CDR1 MGHDK and CDR2 SYGVNS. This chain's CDR3 is CASSELGRDTEAFF. The CDR3 bases are TGTGCCAGCAGTGAACTCGGCAGGGACACTGAAGCTTTCTTT.

The chain combines TRBV7-2 with TRBJ1-2, with D possibly being TRBD1 (5 bases). Per the germline V gene, CDR1 is SGHTA and CDR2 is FQGNSA. The CDR3 loop spans 14 amino acids. V was pared by 5 bases and J by 3 bases, with 13 bases between. CDR3 loop: CASSKGEGYYGYTF. The CDR3 bases are TGTGCCAGCAGCAAAGGGGAGGGGTACTATGGCTACACCTTC.

The chain couples TRBV5-1 to TRBJ2-7; 9 positions agree with TRBD1. The CDR3 consists of 14 residues. Germline V lookup: CDR1 SGHRS, CDR2 YFSETQ. With V trimmed by 2 bases and J by 6 bases, 6 bases remained unmatched. The CDR3 is CASSFRDRVTEQYF. Written as DNA, the CDR3 is TGCGCCAGCAGCTTTCGGGACAGGGTGACCGAGCAGTACTTC. The complete variable domain, with remaining parts taken from reference TRBV5-1 and TRBJ2-7, reads KAGVTQTPRYLIKTRGQQVTLSCSPISGHRSVSWYQQTPGQGLQFLFEYFSETQRNKGNFPGRFSGRQFSNSRSEMNVSTLELGDSALYLCASSFRDRVTEQYFGPGTRLTVT.

The V call is TRBV20-1, the J call TRBJ1-4; D is unclear. In germline, CDR1 is DFQATT, CDR2 SNEGSKA (reference sequence). The CDR3 has 11 residues. V dropped 5 bases and J dropped 8 bases, with 9 bases sitting between them. The CDR3 is CSASFVEKLFF. DNA of the CDR3: TGCAGTGCTTCCTTCGTAGAAAAACTGTTTTTT.

This clonotype was recorded many times. The chain is built from TRBV20-1 and TRBJ2-2; 8 nucleotides line up with TRBD2. The CDR3 has 15 residues. V dropped 0 bases and J dropped 3; count of bases not matched to a gene: 3. Germline V lookup: CDR1 DFQATT, CDR2 SNEGSKA (reference sequence). The chain's CDR3 is CSARDSGKYTGELFF. CDR3 bases: TGCAGTGCTAGAGATAGCGGGAAATACACCGGGGAGCTGTTTTTT.

The rearrangement joins TRBV5-1 to TRBJ1-1; 8 nucleotides match TRBD1. V was pared by 1 base and J by 1 base, with 12 bases of the junction left unmatched. CDR3 size: 18 residues. Germline CDR1 SGHRS, CDR2 YFSETQ. The CDR3 spells CASSLRAPTGEGNTEAFF. In DNA form, the CDR3 reads TGCGCCAGCAGCTTGAGGGCCCCGACAGGGGAGGGGAACACTGAAGCTTTCTTT.

This clonotype has just a few counts. The rearrangement joins TRBV9 to TRBJ2-1, with TRBD2 matching 8 bases. The CDR3 runs to 13 residues. The germline V gene has CDR1 SGDLS and CDR2 YYNGEE. The ends lost 4 bases at V and 15 bases at J; junction bases unmatched: 12. CDR3 region: CASSPTGGPRPFF. The CDR3 nucleotides read TGTGCCAGCAGCCCAACGGGGGGGCCGCGTCCGTTCTTC. Full variable domain (missing parts from reference TRBV9 and TRBJ2-1): DSGVTQTPKHLITATGQRVTLRCSPRSGDLSVYWYQQSLDQGLQFLIQYYNGEERAKGNILERFSAQQFPDLHSELNLSSLELGDSALYFCASSPTGGPRPFFGPGTRLTVL.

This clonotype was seen a handful of times. This chain uses TRBV29-1 with TRBJ1-1; tentative D call: TRBD1 (6 bases). This CDR3 region has 13 residues. Trimming shortened V by 6 bases and J by 4 bases, and 15 bases separated the two germline ends. Per the germline V gene, CDR1 is SQVTM and CDR2 is ANQGSEA. CDR3 bases: TGCAGCGTCAACAGGGATAGAGCCACTGAAGCTTTCTTT. This sequence encodes CSVNRDRATEAFF.

The rearrangement links TRBV6-5 to TRBJ1-1; D is perhaps TRBD1 (6 bases). Trimming took off 0 bases at V and 6 bases at J, with 11 bases between the two ends. The CDR3 loop spans 14 amino acids. Germline V gene sequence: CDR1 MNHEY, CDR2 SVGAGI. CDR3 nucleotide sequence: TGTGCCAGCAGTTACTCTACAGGGACCCCTGAAGCTTTCTTT. Translating gives CASSYSTGTPEAFF.

This clonotype was observed many times. This chain links TRBV29-1 with TRBJ1-1; D possibly corresponds to TRBD1 (5 bases). V gave up 6 bases and J gave up 0 bases, with 11 bases separating them. The CDR3 is 13 amino acids. Looked up from germline, CDR1 is SQVTM and CDR2 is ANQGSEA. The CDR3 sequence: CSVQRQMNTEAFF. The CDR3, as DNA: TGCAGCGTCCAGAGACAGATGAACACTGAAGCTTTCTTT.

This clonotype was observed a handful of times. J is TRBJ2-4 and V is TRBV12-3 or TRBV12-4, with TRBD2 identical over 11 bases. J was trimmed by 4 bases and V by 4 bases; bases with no gene match: 0. CDR3 size: 14 residues. CDR3 residues: CASSWTSGKNIQYF. CDR3 sequence (DNA): TGTGCCAGCAGTTGGACTAGCGGGAAAAACATTCAGTACTTC.

About this clonotype itself: Mismatch with germline at one junction end may stem from a read error. The rearrangement links TRBV7-3 to TRBJ2-3, with D hard to call. This CDR3 is 16 amino acids long. Germline assignment: CDR1 SGHTA and CDR2 FQGTGA. CDR3 region: CACSLTWERSTDTQYF. The CDR3 region has the DNA TGTGCCTGCAGCTTAACGTGGGAAAGAAGCACAGATACGCAGTATTTT.

In this sample, this clonotype turned up many times. This chain links TRBV15 with TRBJ1-2, with D tentatively TRBD1 (5 bases). The CDR3 loop spans 14 amino acids. Germline V gene lookup returns CDR1 LNHNV and CDR2 YYDKDF (reference sequence). With 4 bases removed from V and 4 bases from J, the gap between germline ends came to 13 bases. In DNA form, the CDR3 reads TGTGCCACCAGCATTCATAGAAGGGGCTATGGCTACACCTTC. This sequence encodes CATSIHRRGYGYTF.

This chain uses TRBV19 with TRBJ2-1; either TRBD1 or TRBD2 may fit D (6 bases each). Trimming took 5 bases from V and 4 from J, leaving 12 bases between them. This CDR3 is built from 14 residues. Germline assignment: CDR1 LNHDA and CDR2 SQIVND (reference sequence). The CDR3 DNA reads TGTGCCAGTAGTCCGAAGGGGGGATACAATGAGCAGTTCTTC. It is translated as CASSPKGGYNEQFF.

The chain couples TRBV6-5 to TRBJ2-5; TRBD2 matches 8 bases. Trimming at V came to 0 bases and at J to 2 bases, leaving 5 bases not matched to a gene. CDR3 length equals 16 residues. Germline loops: CDR1 MNHEY, CDR2 SVGAGI. As DNA, the CDR3 is TGTGCCAGCAGTTACTCGGGACGGGGGGGGCAAGAGACCCAGTACTTC. Translation gives CASSYSGRGGQETQYF.